This T cell receptor beta chain was sequenced in a study of shared clonotypes between healthy human individuals. Study-wide results and limits: Read depth was anticipated to influence clonotype sharing among donors.

Generated by immunoSEQ multiplex PCR, the TCRdb table keeps only in-frame clones and is missing some. The sample consists of over 400,000 clones, about 84% of them appearing once. Adult Caucasians living in Nashville, Tennessee made up all of the donors. V lost 0 bases, J lost 0 bases, and 6 bases lay in between. Germline V lookup: CDR1 KGHSH, CDR2 LQKENI. The CDR3 is 15 residues long. As to this clone: Its antigen is unidentified.

The sample taken for sequencing was PBMCs. The chain employs TRBV18 and TRBJ2-1; no firm D call. The TCR comes from a woman in her 40s in good health. Some clones in this sample may be carry-over from other donors' samples. The CDR3 region is CASSPPQLSYNEQFF. CDR3 bases: TGTGCCAGCTCACCACCCCAGCTCTCCTACAATGAGCAGTTCTTC.